This T cell receptor (beta chain) was sequenced during a study of OX40 agonist ivuxolimab in advanced cancers. About the research overall: Dose-escalation subjects each had hepatocellular carcinoma, melanoma, renal cell or head and neck cancer.

Patients were ruled out by autoimmune disease history or systemic immunosuppression. Study-level points and caveats: Expanded peripheral T cells had an undetermined antigen specificity. CD4+ and CD8+ blood T cells expanded clonally by week 6 at 0.1 to 3.0 mg/kg.

Libraries were prepared by immunoSEQ multiplex PCR; TCRdb keeps only in-frame clonotypes and omits some of them. Here the sample spans about 35,000 clones, around 85% being singletons. As regards this clone: Its specificity is not known.

CDR1 SGHRS and CDR2 YFSETQ come from the germline V gene. CDR3 length equals 15 residues. V dropped 5 bases and J dropped 2; count of bases not matched to a gene: 6. The chain employs TRBV5-1 and TRBJ2-2; 7 bases align to TRBD1. This receptor was taken from an adult with an advanced solid tumor such as melanoma, head and neck, liver or kidney cancer. The sample was CD4+ or CD8+ T cells sorted from blood, taken in a trial of the OX40 agonist ivuxolimab. The CDR3 spells CASRTTGLNTGELFF. The CDR3 region has the DNA TGCGCCAGCAGGACGACAGGGTTAAACACCGGGGAGCTGTTTTTT.